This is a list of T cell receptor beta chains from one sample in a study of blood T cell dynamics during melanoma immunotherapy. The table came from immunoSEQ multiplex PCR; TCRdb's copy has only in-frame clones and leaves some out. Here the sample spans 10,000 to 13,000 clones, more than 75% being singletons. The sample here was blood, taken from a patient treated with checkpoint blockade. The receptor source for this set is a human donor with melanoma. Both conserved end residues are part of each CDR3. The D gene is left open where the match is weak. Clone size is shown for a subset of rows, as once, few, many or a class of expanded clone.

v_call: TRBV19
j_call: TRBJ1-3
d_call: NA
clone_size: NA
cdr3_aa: CASSRYRSDSGNTIYF
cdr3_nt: TGTGCCAGTAGTAGATACAGGTCCGACTCTGGAAACACCATATATTTT

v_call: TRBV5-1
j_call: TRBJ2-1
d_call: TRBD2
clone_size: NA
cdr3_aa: CASSLASGDYYNEQFF
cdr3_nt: TGCGCCAGCAGCTTGGCTAGCGGGGACTACTACAATGAGCAGTTCTTC

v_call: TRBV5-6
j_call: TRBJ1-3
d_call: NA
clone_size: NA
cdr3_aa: CASSLGGNTIYF
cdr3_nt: TGTGCCAGCAGCTTAGGGGGAAACACCATATATTTT

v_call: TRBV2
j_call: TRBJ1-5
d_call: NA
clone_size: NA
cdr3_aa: CASSGQFSNQPQHF
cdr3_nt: TGTGCCAGCAGTGGTCAGTTTAGCAATCAGCCCCAGCATTTT

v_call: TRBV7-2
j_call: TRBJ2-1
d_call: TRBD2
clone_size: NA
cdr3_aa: CASSPLRGAGNEQFF
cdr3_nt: TGTGCCAGCAGCCCTTTGCGGGGGGCGGGCAATGAGCAGTTCTTC

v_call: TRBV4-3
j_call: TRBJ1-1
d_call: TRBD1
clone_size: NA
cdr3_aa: CASSQDIPQGERYTEAFF
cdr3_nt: TGCGCCAGCAGCCAAGATATCCCGCAGGGGGAGAGGTATACTGAAGCTTTCTTT

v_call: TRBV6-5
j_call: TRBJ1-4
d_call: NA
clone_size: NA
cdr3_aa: CASSYGKMREKLFF
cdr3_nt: TGTGCCAGCAGTTACGGGAAAATGCGGGAAAAACTGTTTTTT

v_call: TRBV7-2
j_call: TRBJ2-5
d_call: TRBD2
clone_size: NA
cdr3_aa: CASSFGHASGGETQYF
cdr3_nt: TGTGCCAGCAGCTTCGGCCACGCTAGCGGGGGAGAGACCCAGTACTTC

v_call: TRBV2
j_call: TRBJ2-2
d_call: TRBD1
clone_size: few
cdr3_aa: CASRAGQGNTGELFF
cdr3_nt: TGTGCCAGCAGGGCGGGACAGGGTAACACCGGGGAGCTGTTTTTT

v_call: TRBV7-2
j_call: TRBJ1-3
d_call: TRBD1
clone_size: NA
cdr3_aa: CASREAGGGNTIYF
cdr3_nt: TGTGCCAGCCGAGAAGCAGGGGGTGGAAACACCATATATTTT

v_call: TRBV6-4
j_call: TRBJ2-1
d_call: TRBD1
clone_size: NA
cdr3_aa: CASSDGAGGYNEQFF
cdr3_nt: TGTGCCAGCAGTGACGGGGCAGGGGGCTACAATGAGCAGTTCTTC

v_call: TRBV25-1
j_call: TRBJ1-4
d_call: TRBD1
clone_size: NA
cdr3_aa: CASSEFGQGIKLFF
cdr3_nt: TGTGCCAGCAGTGAATTTGGACAGGGGATTAAACTGTTTTTT

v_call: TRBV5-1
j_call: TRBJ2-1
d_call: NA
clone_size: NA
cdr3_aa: CASSLGPGAHEQFF
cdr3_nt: TGCGCCAGCAGCTTGGGACCGGGGGCACATGAGCAGTTCTTC

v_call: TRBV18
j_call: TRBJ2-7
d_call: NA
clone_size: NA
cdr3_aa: CASSPRPYEQYF
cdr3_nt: TGTGCCAGCTCACCTAGGCCATACGAGCAGTACTTC

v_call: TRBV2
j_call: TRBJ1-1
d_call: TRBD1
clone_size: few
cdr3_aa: CASRTGEHTEAFF
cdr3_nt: TGTGCCAGCAGAACAGGGGAGCACACTGAAGCTTTCTTT

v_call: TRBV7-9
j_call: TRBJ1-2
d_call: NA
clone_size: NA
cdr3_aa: CASSLEDSYGYTF
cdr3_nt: TGTGCCAGCAGCTTAGAGGACAGCTATGGCTACACCTTC

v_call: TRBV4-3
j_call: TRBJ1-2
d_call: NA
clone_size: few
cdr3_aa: CASSQVTSELGLGGYTF
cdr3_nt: TGCGCCAGCAGCCAGGTCACCTCGGAGCTGGGTTTAGGCGGCTACACCTTC

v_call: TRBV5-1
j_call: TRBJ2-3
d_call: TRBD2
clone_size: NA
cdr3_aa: CASSLGLARTDTQYF
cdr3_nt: TGCGCCAGCAGCTTGGGACTAGCGAGGACAGATACGCAGTATTTT

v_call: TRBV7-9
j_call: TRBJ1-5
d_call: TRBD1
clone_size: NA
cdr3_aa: CASSRTGEDQPQHF
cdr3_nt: TGTGCCAGCAGCCGGACAGGGGAAGATCAGCCCCAGCATTTT

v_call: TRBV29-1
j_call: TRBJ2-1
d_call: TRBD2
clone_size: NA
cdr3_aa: CSVASGGDYNEQFF
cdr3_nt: TGCAGCGTGGCTAGCGGGGGCGACTACAATGAGCAGTTCTTC

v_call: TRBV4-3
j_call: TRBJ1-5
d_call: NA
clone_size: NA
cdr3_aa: CASSQDSGNQPQHF
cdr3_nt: TGCGCCAGCAGCCAAGATTCGGGGAATCAGCCCCAGCATTTT

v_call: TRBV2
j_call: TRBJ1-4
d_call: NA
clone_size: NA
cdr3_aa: CASSPQRTQLEKLFF
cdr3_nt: TGTGCCAGCAGTCCCCAAAGGACTCAACTTGAAAAACTGTTTTTT

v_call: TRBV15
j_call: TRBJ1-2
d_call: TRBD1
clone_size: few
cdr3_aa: CATSGDRVLYGYTF
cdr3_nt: TGTGCCACCAGCGGGGACAGGGTTCTTTATGGCTACACCTTC

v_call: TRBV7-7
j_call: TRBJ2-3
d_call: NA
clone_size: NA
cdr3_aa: CASSLGTQSTDTQYF
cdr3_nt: TGTGCTAGCAGCTTGGGGACACAGAGCACAGATACGCAGTATTTT

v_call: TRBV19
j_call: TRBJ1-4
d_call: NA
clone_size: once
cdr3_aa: CASGGQPTNEKLFF
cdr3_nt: TGTGCCAGTGGAGGACAGCCAACTAATGAAAAACTGTTTTTT

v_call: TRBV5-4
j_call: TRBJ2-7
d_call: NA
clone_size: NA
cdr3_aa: CASSPRGGTVFYF
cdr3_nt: TGTGCCAGCAGCCCCCGGGGCGGGACAGTGTTCTACTTC

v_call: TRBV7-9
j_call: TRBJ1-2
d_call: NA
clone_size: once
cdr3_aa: CASSFGRDGYTF
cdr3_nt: TGTGCCAGCAGCTTTGGCAGGGATGGCTACACCTTC

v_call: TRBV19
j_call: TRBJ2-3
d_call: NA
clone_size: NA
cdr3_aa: CASSIGAGPKVDTQYF
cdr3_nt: TGTGCCAGTAGTATCGGGGCGGGCCCCAAGGTAGATACGCAGTATTTT

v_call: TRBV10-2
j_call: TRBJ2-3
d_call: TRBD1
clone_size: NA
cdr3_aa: CASRQGADTQYF
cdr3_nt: TGCGCCAGCAGGCAGGGGGCAGATACGCAGTATTTT

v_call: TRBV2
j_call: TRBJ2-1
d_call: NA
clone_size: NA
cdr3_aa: CASSVYNEQFF
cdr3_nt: TGTGCCAGCAGTGTCTACAATGAGCAGTTCTTC

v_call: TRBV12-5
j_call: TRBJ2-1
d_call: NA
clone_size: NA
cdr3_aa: CASGLFGMVGGYNEQFF
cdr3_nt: TGTGCTAGTGGTTTGTTTGGGATGGTGGGGGGATACAATGAGCAGTTCTTC

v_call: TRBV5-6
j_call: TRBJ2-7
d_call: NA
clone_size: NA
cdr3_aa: CASSRDTPEQYF
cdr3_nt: TGTGCCAGCAGTCGAGACACTCCGGAACAGTACTTC

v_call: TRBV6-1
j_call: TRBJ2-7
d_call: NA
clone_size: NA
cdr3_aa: CASSVGLTGPYEQYF
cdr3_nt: TGTGCCAGCAGTGTTGGGCTCACTGGCCCCTACGAGCAGTACTTC

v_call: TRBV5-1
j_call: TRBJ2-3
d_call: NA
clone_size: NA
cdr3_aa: CASSRGTAEGDTQYF
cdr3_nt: TGCGCCAGCAGCCGAGGGACCGCCGAAGGGGATACGCAGTATTTT

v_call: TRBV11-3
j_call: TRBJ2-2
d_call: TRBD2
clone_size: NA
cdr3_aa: CASSLGLAGSNTGELFF
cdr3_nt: TGTGCCAGCAGCTTAGGACTAGCGGGGTCTAACACCGGGGAGCTGTTTTTT

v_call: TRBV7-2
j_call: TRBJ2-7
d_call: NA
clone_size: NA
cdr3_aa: CASSLDRRQGSYEQYF
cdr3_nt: TGTGCCAGCAGCTTAGATCGAAGGCAGGGCTCCTACGAGCAGTACTTC

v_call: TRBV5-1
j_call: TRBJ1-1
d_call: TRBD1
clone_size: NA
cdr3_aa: CASSLRPSGTGNTEAFF
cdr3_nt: TGCGCCAGCAGCTTACGACCATCCGGGACAGGGAACACTGAAGCTTTCTTT

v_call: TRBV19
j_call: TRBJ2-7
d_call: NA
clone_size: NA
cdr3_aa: CASSINGHSYEQYF
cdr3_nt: TGTGCCAGTAGTATAAACGGGCACAGCTACGAGCAGTACTTC

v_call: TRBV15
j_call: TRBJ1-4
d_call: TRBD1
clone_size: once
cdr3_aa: CATSRDQDRVEGKLFF
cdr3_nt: TGTGCCACCAGCAGAGATCAGGACAGGGTCGAAGGAAAACTGTTTTTT

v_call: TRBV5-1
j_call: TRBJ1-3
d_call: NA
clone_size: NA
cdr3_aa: CASSLEGNSGNTIYF
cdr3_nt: TGCGCCAGCAGCTTGGAAGGCAACTCTGGAAACACCATATATTTT

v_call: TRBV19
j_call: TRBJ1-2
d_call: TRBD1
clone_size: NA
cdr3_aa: CASSMTGQGTNYGYTF
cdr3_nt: TGTGCCAGTAGTATGACGGGACAGGGGACCAACTATGGCTACACCTTC

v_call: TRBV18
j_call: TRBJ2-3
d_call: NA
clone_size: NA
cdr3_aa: CASSLNVKRGDTQYF
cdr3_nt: TGTGCCAGCTCACTCAACGTTAAGAGGGGAGATACGCAGTATTTT

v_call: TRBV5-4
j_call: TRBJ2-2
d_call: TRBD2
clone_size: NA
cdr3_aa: CASSTGLAGGPDTGELFF
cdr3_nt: TGTGCCAGCAGCACCGGACTAGCGGGGGGGCCTGACACCGGGGAGCTGTTTTTT

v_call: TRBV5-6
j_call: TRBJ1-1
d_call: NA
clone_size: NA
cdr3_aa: CASSLVPLRGATEAFF
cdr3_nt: TGTGCCAGCAGCTTGGTCCCGTTGAGGGGCGCGACTGAAGCTTTCTTT